The 16 T cell receptor beta chains reported below all come from one sample, sequenced in a study of Ad26.COV2.S vaccination and SARS-CoV-2 variants. As to treatment: some 20 received Ad26.COV2.S at low or high dose, single or two shots; about five received placebo; per-sample allocation not given. Following the first vaccine or placebo injection, samples were taken on day 63. TCRdb keeps only in-frame clones here, not all; method: immunoSEQ multiplex PCR. The sample gives about 350,000 clones, around 88% of which show up once; approximately 11% is in the top ten. Source: peripheral blood, taken in a trial of Ad26.COV2.S vaccine versus placebo. The receptors here all came from a person between 18 and 60 years old who received the Ad26.COV2.S COVID-19 vaccine or a placebo.

The chain is built from TRBV3-1 (or the pseudogene TRBV3-2) and TRBJ2-3, with D tentatively TRBD1 (5 bases). Per germline, CDR1 LGHDT and CDR2 YNNKEL (reference sequence). Trimming took off 4 bases at V and 2 bases at J, with 10 bases between the two ends. There are 14 residues in the CDR3. The CDR3 DNA sequence: TGTGCCAGCAGCCGGGCAGGGCTCACAGATACGCAGTATTTT. It translates to CASSRAGLTDTQYF.

J is TRBJ1-5 and V is TRBV7-2; no definite D call. The CDR3 contains 13 residues. Per the germline V gene, CDR1 is SGHTA and CDR2 is FQGNSA. V was shortened by 1 base and J by 7 bases, with 8 bases between the two germline ends. DNA of the CDR3: TGTGCCAGCAGCTTAGACCGGGTCCAGCCCCAGCATTTT. This translates into CASSLDRVQPQHF.

This clone is labeled as medium-sized. The genes are TRBV5-4 and TRBJ1-1; 9 positions agree with TRBD1. Losses at the gene ends were 5 bases for V and 8 bases for J; bases not matched to a gene: 7. CDR3 length: 13 amino acids. Looked up from germline, CDR1 is SGHNT and CDR2 is YYREEE (reference sequence). The CDR3 sequence is CASRYRGQSEAFF. In nucleotides, the CDR3 is TGTGCCAGCAGGTACAGGGGGCAATCGGAAGCTTTCTTT.

The chain has TRBV6-2 or TRBV6-3 and TRBJ1-2; TRBD1 is a possible D gene (5 bases). This CDR3 contains 12 residues. V lost 3 bases and J lost 4, with 6 bases in between. Germline CDR1 and CDR2: MNHEY and SVGEGT. The CDR3 sequence: CASSYDSYGYTF. The DNA of the CDR3 is TGTGCCAGCAGTTATGACAGCTATGGCTACACCTTC.

This clone was recorded only once. This chain links TRBV4-1 with TRBJ1-5, with 8 bases that match TRBD1. The CDR3 sequence is 19 residues long. Per germline, CDR1 MGHRA and CDR2 YSYEKL. After removal of 0 bases from V and 5 bases from J, the junction contained 15 bases not matched to a gene. CDR3 sequence (DNA): TGCGCCAGCAGCCAAGAAGGGGCGGACAGGGCCCCTTTCTATCAGCCCCAGCATTTT. The encoded protein is CASSQEGADRAPFYQPQHF.

This clone was counted a single time. The genes are TRBV30 and TRBJ2-7, with D hard to call. Germline CDR1 and CDR2: GTSNPN and SVGIG (reference sequence). CDR3 length: 13 amino acids. With 2 bases removed from V and 2 bases from J, the gap between germline ends came to 10 bases. The CDR3 loop reads CAWSTGRPYEQYF. The CDR3 DNA is TGTGCCTGGAGTACCGGACGGCCCTACGAGCAGTACTTC.

The chain joins TRBV9 to TRBJ2-7; D unclear. Germline CDR1 reads SGDLS; CDR2 reads YYNGEE. The germline V and J ends were trimmed by 4 bases and 1 base, with 12 bases remaining between them. This CDR3 spans 14 amino acids. The CDR3 reads CASSPLDMSYEQYF. The CDR3 coding sequence is TGTGCCAGCAGCCCCTTAGACATGTCCTACGAGCAGTACTTC. Full variable domain (rest looked up from reference TRBV9 and TRBJ2-7): DSGVTQTPKHLITATGQRVTLRCSPRSGDLSVYWYQQSLDQGLQFLIQYYNGEERAKGNILERFSAQQFPDLHSELNLSSLELGDSALYFCASSPLDMSYEQYFGPGTRLTVT.

The rearrangement links TRBV5-1 to TRBJ2-2; D ambiguous. Germline lookup yields CDR1 SGHRS and CDR2 YFSETQ. The V gene lost 4 bases and the J gene lost 4 bases, with 20 bases spanning the gap. The CDR3 contains 17 residues. CDR3 DNA: TGCGCCAGCAGCCGAGACGGAGAACCTAGGAGCACCGGGGAGCTGTTTTTT. It is translated as CASSRDGEPRSTGELFF.

This clone was seen a single time. V is TRBV5-1 and J is TRBJ1-3, with a tentative D call TRBD1 (6 bases). This CDR3 comprises 16 residues. Germline CDR1 reads SGHRS; CDR2 reads YFSETQ. Trimming removed 3 bases from V and 2 bases from J, with 15 bases in between. CDR3 nucleotides: TGCGCCAGCAGCTCGGGGGACATTCAGGCTGGAAACACCATATATTTT. Protein: CASSSGDIQAGNTIYF. Together with reference TRBV5-1 and TRBJ1-3, the CDR3 gives the full variable domain: KAGVTQTPRYLIKTRGQQVTLSCSPISGHRSVSWYQQTPGQGLQFLFEYFSETQRNKGNFPGRFSGRQFSNSRSEMNVSTLELGDSALYLCASSSGDIQAGNTIYFGEGSWLTVV.

V and J are TRBV18 and TRBJ2-3; tentatively, D is TRBD2 (7 bases). V was pared by 2 bases and J by 5 bases, with 14 bases between. Germline loops: CDR1 KGHSH, CDR2 LQKENI. This CDR3 is 15 amino acids long. CDR3 bases: TGTGCCAGCTCACCAGTGGGGGGGGCACAAGATACGCAGTATTTT. This encodes CASSPVGGAQDTQYF.

The rearrangement links TRBV27 to TRBJ2-1; TRBD2 matches 13 bases. The junction had 4 bases not matched to a gene; V was cut back by 6 bases and J by 2 bases. The CDR3 runs to 16 residues. Germline CDR1 and CDR2: MNHEY and SMNVEV (reference sequence). The CDR3 DNA sequence: TGTGCCAGCAGACTAGCGGGGGGGCCGACCTACAATGAGCAGTTCTTC. Its translation: CASRLAGGPTYNEQFF.

The rearrangement links TRBV3-1 (or the pseudogene TRBV3-2) to TRBJ2-2; 7 bases fit TRBD1. Germline V CDR1 and CDR2: LGHDT, YNNKEL (reference sequence). The CDR3 is made up of 17 amino acids. The V gene end was trimmed by 1 base and the J gene end by 5 bases; junction bases not matched to a gene: 10. The CDR3 DNA follows: TGTGCCAGCAGCCAAGGACAGGGCTTTCAGAGGACCGGGGAGCTGTTTTTT. Translation gives CASSQGQGFQRTGELFF.

The chain carries TRBV6-5 and TRBJ2-5, with D unresolved. Trimming left V 4 bases short and J 2 bases short, with 17 bases between. The CDR3 runs 16 residues. The germline V gene encodes CDR1 MNHEY and CDR2 SVGAGI. The CDR3 region is CASSSRPSRSQETQYF. For the CDR3, the DNA is TGTGCCAGCAGTTCCCGACCCTCCAGGTCACAAGAGACCCAGTACTTC.

The chain uses TRBV6-5 and TRBJ2-7, with 7 nucleotides matching TRBD1. J was trimmed by 0 bases and V by 6 bases; bases with no gene match: 5. There are 14 residues in the CDR3. Germline V gives CDR1 MNHEY, CDR2 SVGAGI. CDR3 DNA: TGTGCCAGCAGGGGACAGACGAGCTCCTACGAGCAGTACTTC. It translates to CASRGQTSSYEQYF.

J is TRBJ2-1 and V is TRBV5-1, with D possibly TRBD1 on 7 matching bases. Germline CDR1 reads SGHRS; CDR2 reads YFSETQ. This CDR3 region has 15 residues. V shed 0 bases and J shed 8 bases, with 15 bases lying between them. CDR3 in amino acids: CASSLAGGLTDEQFF. The CDR3 DNA follows: TGCGCCAGCAGCTTGGCAGGGGGGTTGACAGATGAGCAGTTCTTC.

The chain joins TRBV5-6 to TRBJ2-7, with 9 bases that match TRBD1. The J segment lost 5 bases and the V segment lost 0 bases, leaving 0 bases of the junction unmatched. The CDR3 is 13 amino acids. The germline V gene encodes CDR1 SGHDT and CDR2 YYEEEE. CDR3 sequence (DNA): TGTGCCAGCAGCTTGGGGACAGGGGACGAGCAGTACTTC. Translated, it gives CASSLGTGDEQYF.